The 5 T cell receptor beta chains in this list originate from one sample, sequenced in a study of cytomegalovirus exposure and HLA in healthy donors. The PCR used 60 Vbeta and 13 Jbeta primers. Repertoires were generated with immunoSEQ multiplex PCR, while TCRdb's copy carries only in-frame clones and drops some. This table has 90,000 to 120,000 clones, roughly four fifths appearing once. Source material: PBMCs. These receptors were taken from a male donor in good health and CMV-seropositive.

The rearrangement uses TRBV7-2 and TRBJ2-1, with D tentatively TRBD1 (6 bases). Germline CDR1 SGHTA, CDR2 FQGNSA. The V end was cut by 6 bases, the J end by 1 base, with 10 bases between. There are 14 residues in the CDR3. CDR3 sequence (DNA): TGTGCCAGCAGACCCGGACAGTCCTACAATGAGCAGTTCTTC. It specifies CASRPGQSYNEQFF. The full variable domain, rest sourced from reference TRBV7-2 and TRBJ2-1, is GAGVSQSPSNKVTEKGKDVELRCDPISGHTALYWYRQSLGQGLEFLIYFQGNSAPDKSGLPSDRFSAERTGGSVSTLTIQRTQQEDSAVYLCASRPGQSYNEQFFGPGTRLTVL.

This clone showed up just once. At one end the junction does not follow the germline gene, possibly because of a read error. The chain combines TRBV7-7 with TRBJ2-1; 11 nucleotides line up with TRBD1. The CDR3 totals 14 residues. From germline, CDR1 is SSHAT and CDR2 FNYEAQ (reference sequence). This chain's CDR3 is CASSRGQGAREQFF. In DNA form, the CDR3 reads TGTGCTAGCAGCCGCGGACAGGGGGCTCGCGAGCAGTTCTTC.

The CDR3: CASTLRRDRAYEQYF. In DNA form, the CDR3 reads TGTGCCAGCACCCTGAGGAGGGACAGGGCCTACGAGCAGTACTTC. V is TRBV28 and J is TRBJ2-7, with TRBD1 matching over 9 bases. This CDR3 spans 15 amino acids. The V gene end was trimmed by 7 bases and the J gene end by 2 bases; junction bases not matched to a gene: 9. Per the germline V gene, CDR1 is MDHEN and CDR2 is SYDVKM.

The V and J genes are TRBV7-9 and TRBJ2-5; 8 nucleotides match TRBD2. The CDR3 has 15 amino acids. Germline V gives CDR1 SEHNR, CDR2 FQNEAQ (reference sequence). Trimming took 8 bases from V and 5 from J; bases not matched to a gene: 13. CDR3 sequence (DNA): TGTGCCAGCTATTCGACGGGGGGGGCTCGTGAGACCCAGTACTTC. As protein: CASYSTGGARETQYF.

The chain joins TRBV9 to TRBJ1-1; 9 bases are shared with TRBD1. This CDR3 has 15 residues. The J segment lost 4 bases and the V segment lost 3 bases, leaving 7 bases of the junction unmatched. CDR1 is SGDLS, CDR2 YYNGEE, per germline. The CDR3 nucleotides read TGTGCCAGCAGCGCCAGCGGGACAGGGCCCACTGAAGCTTTCTTT. Translating it yields CASSASGTGPTEAFF.